This T cell receptor beta chain was captured in a study of blood T cell repertoires in COVID-19. Some clones are missing from TCRdb's copy, which holds only in-frame ones; the method was immunoSEQ multiplex PCR. This table has approximately 70,000 clones, about 85% appearing once. Trimming cost V 1 base and J 10 bases, with 7 bases left between them. This CDR3 has 12 residues. Germline CDR1 LGHNT, CDR2 FRNRAP. The sample was peripheral blood. The TCR originated in a woman aged 80 or over with active or convalescent COVID-19. The V and J genes are TRBV12-5 and TRBJ1-4, with D perhaps matching TRBD1 (5 bases). The CDR3 nucleotides are TGTGCTAGTGGTTTGGGTCAGGGAAAACTGTTTTTT. Its translation is CASGLGQGKLFF.